This T cell receptor (beta chain) appears in the sequencing data of a study of T cells in Graves' hyperthyroidism and ophthalmopathy. Germline V gene lookup returns CDR1 SGHTA and CDR2 FQGNSA. The germline V and J ends were trimmed by 4 bases and 4 bases, with 14 bases remaining between them. CDR3 length equals 15 residues. This clonotype was detected many times. The source material, RNA transcripts, was used to amplify TCR beta CDR3 regions. Carried out on the TCR CDR3, a first-round RT-PCR used the HTBI primer set. One entry per CDR3 protein, called by TCRdb with MiXCR from the multiplex PCR reads. The data contain a few hundred thousand distinct CDR3 sequences, less than 20% of them singletons.

The receptor was isolated from a woman aged 25 to 39 with Graves' hyperthyroidism. The chain has TRBV7-2 and TRBJ2-1, with a weak D call TRBD2 (6 bases). The sequenced material came from blood. CDR3 sequence reads: CASSSYRELYNEQFF. The DNA for the CDR3 is TGTGCCAGCAGCTCCTACCGGGAGCTTTACAATGAGCAGTTCTTC. The entire variable domain, with the rest obtained from reference TRBV7-2 and TRBJ2-1, is as follows: GAGVSQSPSNKVTEKGKDVELRCDPISGHTALYWYRQSLGQGLEFLIYFQGNSAPDKSGLPSDRFSAERTGGSVSTLTIQRTQQEDSAVYLCASSSYRELYNEQFFGPGTRLTVL.